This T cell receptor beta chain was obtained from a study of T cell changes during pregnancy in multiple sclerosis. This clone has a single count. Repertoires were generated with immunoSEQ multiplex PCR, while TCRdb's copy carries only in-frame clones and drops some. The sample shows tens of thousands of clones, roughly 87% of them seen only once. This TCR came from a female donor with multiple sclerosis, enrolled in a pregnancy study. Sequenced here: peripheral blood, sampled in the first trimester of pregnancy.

CDR3 sequence (DNA): TGTGCCAGCAGCTTGGTCGCTAGCGGGACGAGCACAGATACGCAGTATTTT. As protein: CASSLVASGTSTDTQYF. The V call is TRBV5-4, the J call TRBJ2-3; 9 bases are shared with TRBD2. The ends lost 0 bases at V and 0 bases at J; junction bases unmatched: 5. Germline values: CDR1 SGHNT, CDR2 YYREEE (reference sequence). This CDR3 contains 17 residues.